Below, 8 T cell receptor beta chains from the same sample are listed, as sequenced in a study of cytomegalovirus exposure and HLA in healthy donors. PCR amplification relied on 60 Vbeta primers (plus 13 Jbeta primers). Here immunoSEQ multiplex PCR was the method, and the copy in TCRdb shows in-frame clones only, minus some. The table includes 150,000 to 200,000 clones, approximately 82% detected once. The sequenced sample was PBMCs. The receptor source for this set is a girl aged 2 to 10 in good health and CMV-seropositive.

This clone was seen only a few times. The DNA of the CDR3 is TGTGCCAGCAGGGCAGGGTCTAACTATGGCTACACCTTC. This sequence encodes CASRAGSNYGYTF. The chain carries TRBV6-5 and TRBJ1-2; tentative D call: TRBD1 (5 bases). This CDR3 contains 13 residues. In germline, CDR1 is MNHEY, CDR2 SVGAGI. Deletions cut 6 bases from V and 0 bases from J, with 8 bases between.

On this clone itself: In the same sample, other DNA sequences code for this CDR3. The chain carries TRBV5-1 and TRBJ2-7; TRBD1 might be the D (5 bases). This CDR3 has 14 amino acids. CDR1 and CDR2 (germline): SGHRS, YFSETQ. Trimming pared 0 bases from V and 2 bases from J, leaving 9 bases between. CDR3 sequence reads: CASSLAPGPYEQYF. CDR3 in DNA: TGCGCCAGCAGCTTGGCCCCAGGGCCCTACGAGCAGTACTTC.

The chain is built from TRBV9 and TRBJ1-3, with D maybe TRBD1 (5 bases). Germline CDR1 SGDLS, CDR2 YYNGEE. CDR3 length: 17 amino acids. V lost 0 bases and J lost 0, with 13 bases in between. The CDR3 sequence is CASSVGDPGRSGNTIYF. CDR3 DNA sequence: TGTGCCAGCAGCGTAGGTGATCCAGGGCGCTCTGGAAACACCATATATTTT.

This clone has more than one count but fewer than ten. CDR3 nucleotides: TGTGCCAGCACCCTACCGACAGCTATCTATGGCTACACCTTC. Encoded protein: CASTLPTAIYGYTF. This chain connects TRBV6-1 to TRBJ1-2; perhaps TRBD1 as D (5 bases). V shed 7 bases and J shed 4 bases, with 16 bases lying between them. Germline-derived CDR1 and CDR2 are MNHNS and SASEGT. The CDR3 is made up of 14 amino acids.

The chain carries TRBV5-4 and TRBJ2-3; no definite D call. V dropped 2 bases and J dropped 1 base, with 5 bases sitting between them. The CDR3 contains 13 residues. The germline CDR1 and CDR2 sequences are SGHNT and YYREEE (reference sequence). The CDR3 here is CASSFPGTDTQYF. The CDR3 coding sequence is TGTGCCAGCAGCTTTCCGGGCACAGATACGCAGTATTTT.

Concerning this clone itself: The same CDR3 can be traced to other DNA sequences in this sample. The gene calls are TRBV5-1 and TRBJ1-1; 9 bases align to TRBD1. V lost 5 bases, J lost 3 bases, and 5 bases stayed unmatched. Germline V gives CDR1 SGHRS, CDR2 YFSETQ. The CDR3 extends over 14 amino acids. CDR3 sequence: CASSPTGGDTEAFF. The CDR3 DNA reads TGCGCCAGCAGTCCGACAGGGGGAGACACTGAAGCTTTCTTT.

This clone was seen a few times. The chain joins TRBV5-1 to TRBJ1-3, with D unclear. The CDR3 extends over 13 amino acids. Trimming removed 5 bases from V and 0 bases from J, with 6 bases in between. CDR1 is SGHRS, CDR2 YFSETQ, per germline. The DNA for the CDR3 is TGCGCCAGCAGAGTGAGCTCTGGAAACACCATATATTTT. This codes for CASRVSSGNTIYF.

V and J are TRBV28 and TRBJ2-1, with 12 bases matching TRBD2. V trimming: 6 bases; J trimming: 0 bases; junction bases outside the gene matches: 3. The CDR3 extends over 16 amino acids. Per the germline V gene, CDR1 is MDHEN and CDR2 is SYDVKM. The CDR3 sequence is CASSTTSGSSYNEQFF. CDR3 sequence (DNA): TGTGCCAGCAGCACGACTAGCGGGAGCTCCTACAATGAGCAGTTCTTC.